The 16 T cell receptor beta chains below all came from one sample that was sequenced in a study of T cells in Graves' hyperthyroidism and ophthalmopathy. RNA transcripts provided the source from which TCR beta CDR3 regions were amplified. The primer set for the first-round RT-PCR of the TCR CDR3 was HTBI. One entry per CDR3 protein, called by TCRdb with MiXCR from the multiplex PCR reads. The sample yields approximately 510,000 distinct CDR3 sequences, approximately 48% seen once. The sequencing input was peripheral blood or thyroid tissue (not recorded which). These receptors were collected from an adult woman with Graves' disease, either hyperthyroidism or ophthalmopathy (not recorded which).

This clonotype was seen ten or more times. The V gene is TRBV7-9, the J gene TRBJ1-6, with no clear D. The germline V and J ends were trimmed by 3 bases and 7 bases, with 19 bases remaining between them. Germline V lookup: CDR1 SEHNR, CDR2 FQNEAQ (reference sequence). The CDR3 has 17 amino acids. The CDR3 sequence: CASSFGSSGRWNSPLHF. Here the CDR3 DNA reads TGTGCCAGCAGCTTCGGTAGCTCCGGGAGGTGGAATTCACCCCTCCACTTT.

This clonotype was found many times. The CDR3 DNA follows: TGTGCCAGCAGTGCGGGCCCTCCCTACTCTGCAGAGACCCAGTACTTC. Protein product: CASSAGPPYSAETQYF. The V gene is TRBV12-3 or TRBV12-4, the J gene TRBJ2-5; D is possibly TRBD2 (5 bases). V was trimmed by 5 bases and J by 4 bases, leaving 20 bases between them. This CDR3 is built from 16 residues.

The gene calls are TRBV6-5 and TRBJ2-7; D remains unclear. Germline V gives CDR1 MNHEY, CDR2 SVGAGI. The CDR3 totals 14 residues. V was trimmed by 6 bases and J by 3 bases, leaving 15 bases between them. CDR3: CASRNRAVLYEQYF. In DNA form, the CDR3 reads TGTGCCAGCAGGAATAGGGCAGTACTCTACGAGCAGTACTTC.

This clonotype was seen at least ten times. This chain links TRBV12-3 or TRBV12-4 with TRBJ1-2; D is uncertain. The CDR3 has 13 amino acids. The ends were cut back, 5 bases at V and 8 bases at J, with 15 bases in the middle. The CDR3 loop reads CASSPLLVGGYTF. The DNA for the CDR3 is TGTGCCAGCAGTCCTCTGCTCGTAGGGGGCTACACCTTC.

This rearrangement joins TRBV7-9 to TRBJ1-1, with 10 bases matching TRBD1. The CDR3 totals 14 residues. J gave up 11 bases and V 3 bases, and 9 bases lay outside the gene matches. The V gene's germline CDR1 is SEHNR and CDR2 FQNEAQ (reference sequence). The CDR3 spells CASSLGQGREAAFF. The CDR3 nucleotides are TGTGCCAGCAGCTTGGGACAGGGGCGCGAGGCCGCTTTCTTT.

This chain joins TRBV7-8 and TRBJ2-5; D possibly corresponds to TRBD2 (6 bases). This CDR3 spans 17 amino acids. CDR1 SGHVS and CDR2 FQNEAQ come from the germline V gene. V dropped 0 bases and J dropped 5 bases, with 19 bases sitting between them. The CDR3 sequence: CASSLAWSGLTRETQYF. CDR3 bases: TGTGCCAGCAGCTTAGCGTGGAGCGGGCTAACCCGGGAGACCCAGTACTTC.

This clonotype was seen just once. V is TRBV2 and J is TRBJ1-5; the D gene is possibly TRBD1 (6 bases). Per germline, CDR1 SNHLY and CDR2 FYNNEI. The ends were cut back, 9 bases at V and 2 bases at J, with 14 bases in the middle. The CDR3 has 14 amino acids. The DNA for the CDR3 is TGTGCCAGACAGGGCTCAAAAGGCAATCAGCCCCAGCATTTT. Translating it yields CARQGSKGNQPQHF.

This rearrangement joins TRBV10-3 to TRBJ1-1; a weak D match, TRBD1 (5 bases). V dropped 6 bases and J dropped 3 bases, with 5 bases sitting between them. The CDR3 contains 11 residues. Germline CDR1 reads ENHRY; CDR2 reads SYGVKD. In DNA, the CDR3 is TGTGCCATCAGGGGGCACACTGAAGCTTTCTTT. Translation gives CAIRGHTEAFF.

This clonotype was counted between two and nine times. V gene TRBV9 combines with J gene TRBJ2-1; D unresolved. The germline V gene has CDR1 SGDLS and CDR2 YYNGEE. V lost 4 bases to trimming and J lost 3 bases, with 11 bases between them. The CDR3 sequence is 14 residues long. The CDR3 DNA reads TGTGCCAGCAGCCCCTCCACCTTCTACAATGAGCAGTTCTTC. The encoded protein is CASSPSTFYNEQFF. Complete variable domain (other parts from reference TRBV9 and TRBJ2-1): DSGVTQTPKHLITATGQRVTLRCSPRSGDLSVYWYQQSLDQGLQFLIQYYNGEERAKGNILERFSAQQFPDLHSELNLSSLELGDSALYFCASSPSTFYNEQFFGPGTRLTVL.

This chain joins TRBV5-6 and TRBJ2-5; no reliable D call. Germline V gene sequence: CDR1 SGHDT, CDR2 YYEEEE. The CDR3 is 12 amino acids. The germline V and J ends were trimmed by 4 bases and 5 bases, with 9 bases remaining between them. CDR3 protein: CASSIVRETQYF. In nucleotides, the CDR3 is TGTGCCAGCAGCATCGTCCGGGAGACCCAGTACTTC.

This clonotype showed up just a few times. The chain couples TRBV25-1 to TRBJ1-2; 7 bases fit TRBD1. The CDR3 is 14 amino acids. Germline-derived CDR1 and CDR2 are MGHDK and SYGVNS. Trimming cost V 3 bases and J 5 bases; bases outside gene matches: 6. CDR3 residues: CASSEVDRIYGYTF. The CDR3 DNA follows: TGTGCCAGCAGTGAGGTGGACAGGATTTATGGCTACACCTTC.

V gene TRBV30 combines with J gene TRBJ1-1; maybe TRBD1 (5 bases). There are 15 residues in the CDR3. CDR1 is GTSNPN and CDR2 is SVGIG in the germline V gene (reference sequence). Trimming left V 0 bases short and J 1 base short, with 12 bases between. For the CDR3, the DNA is TGTGCCTGGAGTGTATTGGGGGAGACGAACACTGAAGCTTTCTTT. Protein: CAWSVLGETNTEAFF.

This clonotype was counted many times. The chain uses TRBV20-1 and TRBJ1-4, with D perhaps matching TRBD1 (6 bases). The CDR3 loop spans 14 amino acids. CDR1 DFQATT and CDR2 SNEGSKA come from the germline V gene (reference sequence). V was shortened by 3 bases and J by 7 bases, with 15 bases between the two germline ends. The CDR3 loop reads CSASLWGAREKLFF. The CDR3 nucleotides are TGCAGTGCTAGTTTGTGGGGGGCGCGTGAAAAACTGTTTTTT.

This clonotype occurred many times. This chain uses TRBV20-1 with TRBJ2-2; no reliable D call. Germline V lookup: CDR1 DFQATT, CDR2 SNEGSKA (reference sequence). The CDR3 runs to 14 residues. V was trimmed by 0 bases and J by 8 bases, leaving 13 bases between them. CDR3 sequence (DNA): TGCAGTGCTAGAGATTGGGTGGGAAGAGGGGAGCTGTTTTTT. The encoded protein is CSARDWVGRGELFF.

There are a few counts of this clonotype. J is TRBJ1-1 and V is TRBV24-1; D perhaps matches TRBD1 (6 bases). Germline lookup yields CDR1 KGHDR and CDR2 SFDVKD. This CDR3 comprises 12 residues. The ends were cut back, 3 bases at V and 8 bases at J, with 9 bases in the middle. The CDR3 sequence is CATSDATGEAFF. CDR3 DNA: TGTGCCACCAGTGATGCCACAGGGGAAGCTTTCTTT.

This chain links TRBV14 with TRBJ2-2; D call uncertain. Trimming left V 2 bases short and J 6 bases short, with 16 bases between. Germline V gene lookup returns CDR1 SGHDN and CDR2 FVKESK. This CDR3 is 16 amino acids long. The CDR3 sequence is CASSQRPVTTAGELFF. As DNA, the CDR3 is TGTGCCAGCAGCCAACGACCCGTAACTACCGCCGGGGAGCTGTTTTTT.